A single TCR beta chain is shown here with its context. Original handling: The assay estimated nucleated cells by amplifying reference gene primers. Profiled with immunoSEQ multiplex PCR; TCRdb holds only in-frame clones, not every one. V and J calls and clone size come straight from that table; D and trimming were deduced from the DNA. The sample has some 50,000 clones, more than 65% seen once; the top ten hold approximately 7.6%. This sample is drawn from a study of blood T cell repertoires in COVID-19. Turning to the study itself: Spain, Italy and the United States supplied samples that represented acute and convalescent COVID-19. PBMCs, B-cell-depleted T cells, or T cells provided the cDNA or gDNA that made up the material.

The V gene lost 0 bases and the J gene lost 4 bases, with 10 bases spanning the gap. The germline V gene has CDR1 SGDLS and CDR2 YYNGEE. The CDR3 totals 15 residues. Material: peripheral blood. The chain links TRBV9 to TRBJ2-2; D unresolved. The TCR sequence derives from a human donor in a cohort sampled during active COVID-19. DNA of the CDR3: TGTGCCAGCAGCGTAGGAGTTTTATCCACCGGGGAGCTGTTTTTT. Amino acid sequence: CASSVGVLSTGELFF.